This TCR beta chain was sequenced during a study of cytomegalovirus exposure and HLA in healthy donors. Use of 60 Vbeta and 13 Jbeta primers characterized the PCR. Generated by immunoSEQ multiplex PCR, the TCRdb table keeps only in-frame clones and is missing some. The table has almost 200,000 clones, 70% to 85% seen once. Each donor was nominally healthy when sampled (though unrecorded immune exposures were likely). The J segment lost 7 bases and the V segment lost 9 bases, leaving 13 bases of the junction unmatched. The germline gives CDR1 MNHNS, CDR2 SASEGT. The CDR3 consists of 14 residues. Sequencing was carried out using PBMCs. The chain couples TRBV6-1 to TRBJ2-7, with 9 positions matching TRBD1. This TCR derives from a woman aged 25 to 39 in good health and CMV-seropositive. The CDR3 reads CASTTGGTSREQYF. CDR3 coding DNA: TGTGCCAGTACAACAGGGGGCACGTCGCGGGAGCAGTACTTC.